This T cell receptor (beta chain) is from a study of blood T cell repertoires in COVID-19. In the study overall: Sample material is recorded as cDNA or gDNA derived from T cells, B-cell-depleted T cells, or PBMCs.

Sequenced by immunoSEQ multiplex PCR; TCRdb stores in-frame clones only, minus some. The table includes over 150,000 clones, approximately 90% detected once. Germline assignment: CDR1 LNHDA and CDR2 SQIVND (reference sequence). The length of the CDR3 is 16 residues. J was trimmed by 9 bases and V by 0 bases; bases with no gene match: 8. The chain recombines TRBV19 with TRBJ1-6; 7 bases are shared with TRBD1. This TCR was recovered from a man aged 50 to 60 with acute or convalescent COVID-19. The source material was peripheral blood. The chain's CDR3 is CASSIDWGQKTSPLHF. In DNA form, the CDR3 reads TGTGCCAGTAGTATAGATTGGGGACAGAAGACTTCACCCCTCCACTTT. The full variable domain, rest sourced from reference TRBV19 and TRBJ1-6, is DGGITQSPKYLFRKEGQNVTLSCEQNLNHDAMYWYRQDPGQGLRLIYYSQIVNDFQKGDIAEGYSVSREKKESFPLTVTSAQKNPTAFYLCASSIDWGQKTSPLHFGNGTRLTVT.